This T cell receptor (beta chain) was identified during a study of graft-versus-host responses after intestinal transplantation. For the study at large: Recipients got multivisceral, liver-intestinal, or isolated intestinal transplants.

Data came from immunoSEQ multiplex PCR; TCRdb stores just in-frame clones and leaves some out. Of more than 45,000 clones detected, around 90% appear once; the ten largest clones hold around 2.5%. After removal of 5 bases from V and 3 bases from J, the junction contained 12 bases not matched to a gene. This CDR3 is 17 amino acids long. The germline gives CDR1 MDHEN, CDR2 SYDVKM. This sequence was found in a human patient who received an intestinal transplant, so some T cells may come from the graft donor. The rearrangement links TRBV28 to TRBJ2-2, with 7 bases that match TRBD1. Sequencing was performed on PBMCs, taken around 120 days after intestinal transplantation. CDR3 protein: CASSPGEAGGDTGELFF. The CDR3 DNA follows: TGTGCCAGCAGTCCAGGAGAGGCAGGGGGAGACACCGGGGAGCTGTTTTTT.